Following are 3 T cell receptor beta chains from one sample sequenced in a study of blood T cell repertoires in COVID-19. Method: immunoSEQ multiplex PCR; TCRdb's copy keeps in-frame clones and lacks some. In the table there are under 250,000 clones, more than 65% of which are singletons. The sequenced sample was peripheral blood. The receptors come from a man over 45 with active or convalescent COVID-19.

The chain carries TRBV5-5 and TRBJ2-7; TRBD2 is a possible D gene (5 bases). This CDR3 region has 13 residues. Looked up from germline, CDR1 is SGHKS and CDR2 is YYEKEE (reference sequence). V lost 2 bases and J 3 bases, leaving 9 bases between the germline ends. The CDR3: CASSFRGLYEQYF. The CDR3 region has the DNA TGTGCCAGCAGCTTCCGGGGTCTCTACGAGCAGTACTTC.

The chain uses TRBV21-1 and TRBJ2-5; the table gives TRBD2 as D, unverified against the DNA. TRBV21-1 is recorded as a pseudogene. The CDR3 runs 14 residues. For the CDR3, the DNA is TGTGCCAGCAGGAACGGGGGGGTTGGGGAGACCCAGTACTTC. Translation: CASRNGGVGETQYF.

The chain carries TRBV4-2 and TRBJ2-1; 7 nucleotides align to TRBD2. The CDR3 has 14 amino acids. V shed 2 bases, J shed 3 bases, and the junction held 1 base outside the gene matches. Per the germline V gene, CDR1 is LGHNA and CDR2 is YNFKEQ. CDR3: CASSQQRGYNEQFF. The CDR3 DNA reads as TGTGCCAGCAGCCAACAGCGGGGCTACAATGAGCAGTTCTTC.